The 3 T cell receptor beta chains reported below all come from one sample, sequenced in a study of vaccination and CD4 T cells after COVID-19. At the Johns Hopkins FTIC core, DNA taken from cultured CD4+ T cells was sequenced by way of the Oncomine TCR Beta short-read assay. TCRdb re-analysed the PCR reads in MiXCR, keeping a single row per CDR3 protein. The sample holds 15,000 to 20,000 distinct CDR3 sequences, approximately 41% seen once. Treatment reported: approximately 10-day PBMC culture with coronavirus spike peptide pools or control peptides (ViraFEST assay). No antigen has been identified for these receptors. The sample was CD4+ T cells from blood, cultured in vitro. These TCRs come from a human donor who had recovered from COVID-19.

Here the CDR3 reads CASSPTGNFSPLHF. The CDR3 DNA reads TGTGCCAGCAGCCCTACGGGGAATTTTTCACCCCTCCACTTT. The V call is TRBV7-6, the J call TRBJ1-6; D is ambiguous. Deletions cut 5 bases from V and 9 bases from J, with 14 bases between. The V gene's germline CDR1 is SGHVS and CDR2 FNYEAQ. There are 14 residues in the CDR3.

This chain uses TRBV20-1 with TRBJ2-7, with 12 positions matching TRBD2. The germline V gene has CDR1 DFQATT and CDR2 SNEGSKA (reference sequence). CDR3 size: 15 residues. Trimming removed 1 base from V and 2 bases from J; junction bases left unmatched: 3. The CDR3 here is CSARGTSGTPYEQYF. For the CDR3, the DNA is TGCAGTGCTAGAGGGACTAGCGGGACCCCCTACGAGCAGTACTTC.

The chain recombines TRBV15 with TRBJ2-7; D is perhaps TRBD1 (6 bases). CDR3 length: 16 residues. Germline V gene data show CDR1 as LNHNV and CDR2 as YYDKDF (reference sequence). V gave up 3 bases and J gave up 2 bases, with 17 bases separating them. The CDR3 region has the DNA TGTGCCACCAGCAGGGGGTCGGGACATGGGCCCTACGAGCAGTACTTC. It encodes CATSRGSGHGPYEQYF.